This T cell receptor beta chain originates from a study of CD8 T cells in ankylosing spondylitis. Study-wide results and caveats: What appeared characteristic of ankylosing spondylitis blood was a TCR beta motif of several highly homologous variants. Clones linked with disease were CD8+ and fairly uncommon in the peripheral blood. Disease-associated clones were reportedly significantly overrepresented in matched ankylosing spondylitis synovial fluid.

Trimming removed 4 bases at V and 6 bases at J, with 12 bases between. The germline CDR1 and CDR2 sequences are SEHNR and FQNEAQ (reference sequence). This CDR3 spans 13 amino acids. This clonotype was found a few times. Its target is unknown. Library preparation for TCR beta used quantitative 5'-RACE with molecular barcodes. TCRdb re-called the 5' RACE reads through MiXCR, storing one row per CDR3 protein. The sample gives fewer than 450,000 distinct CDR3 sequences, 15% to 20% of which show up once; 0.95% to 1.1% is in the top ten. Specimen: blood, either unsorted or a sorted T cell fraction (not recorded which). The clonotype comes from a male donor with ankylosing spondylitis. The gene calls are TRBV7-9 and TRBJ1-1, with D possibly TRBD1 on 6 matching bases. The CDR3 DNA follows: TGTGCCAGCAGCTCCGGAGGGGGATCTGAAGCTTTCTTT. It encodes CASSSGGGSEAFF.